This T cell receptor (beta chain) was observed in a study of shared clonotypes between healthy human individuals. Study-level results: Represented diversity (both genetic and exposure-history) was limited by the small number of donors.

With respect to this clone: Antigen: not known.

Germline CDR1 is LNHNV and CDR2 is YYDKDF (reference sequence). V shed 0 bases and J 1 base; nucleotides not matched to a gene: 1. CDR3 length: 16 residues. Only CD45RO-negative cells positively selected for CCR7 counted as naive CD8 cells, so terminally differentiated effector memory CD45RA+ cells were excluded. Libraries were prepared by immunoSEQ multiplex PCR; TCRdb keeps only in-frame clonotypes and omits some of them. The sample comprises roughly 2.1 million clones, roughly 91% of which are singletons, and about 1.8% rests with the top ten. This TCR was recovered from a man aged 18 to 29 in good health. Some clones in this sample may be carry-over from other donors' samples. Sequencing was done on a sample of naive CD8+ T cells from PBMCs. The chain employs TRBV15 and TRBJ2-3; TRBD2 matches 10 bases. CDR3 amino acids: CATSRDGTSGTDTQYF. The CDR3 nucleotides read TGTGCCACCAGCAGAGATGGGACTAGCGGCACAGATACGCAGTATTTT.